The 6 T cell receptor beta chains given below trace back to one sample, sequenced in a study of cytomegalovirus exposure and HLA in healthy donors. PCR amplification relied on 60 Vbeta primers (plus 13 Jbeta primers). This table comes from immunoSEQ multiplex PCR, and its TCRdb copy is limited to in-frame clones, with some not included. The repertoire has about 94,000 clones, roughly 70% of them found once; the top ten carry about 22%. Sequenced material: PBMCs. These receptors originate from a young man in good health and CMV-seropositive.

The chain recombines TRBV29-1 with TRBJ1-6; 9 positions agree with TRBD1. The CDR3 sequence is 14 residues long. V was clipped by 6 bases and J by 7 bases; unmatched bases: 7. Germline V gene sequence: CDR1 SQVTM, CDR2 ANQGSEA. This CDR3 reads CSVGTGTRNSPLHF. The CDR3 DNA reads as TGCAGCGTCGGGACAGGGACAAGAAATTCACCCCTCCACTTT.

This clone was picked up a small number of times. The CDR3 nucleotides read TGTGCCAGTCGGACAGGGAATCAGCCCCAGCATTTT. Protein sequence: CASRTGNQPQHF. The V gene is TRBV6-5, the J gene TRBJ1-5; 8 nucleotides align to TRBD1. V trimming: 9 bases; J trimming: 4 bases; junction bases outside the gene matches: 2. The CDR3 loop spans 12 amino acids. Per the germline V gene, CDR1 is MNHEY and CDR2 is SVGAGI.

This clone came up a few times. V and J are TRBV6-5 and TRBJ2-2; 7 bases are a match to TRBD1. V lost 6 bases to trimming and J lost 5 bases; unmatched junction nucleotides: 9. There are 15 residues in the CDR3. Germline loops: CDR1 MNHEY, CDR2 SVGAGI. The CDR3 sequence: CASRARGFGTGELFF. CDR3 sequence (DNA): TGTGCCAGCAGAGCCAGGGGGTTCGGTACCGGGGAGCTGTTTTTT.

This clone was detected once. This chain joins TRBV4-3 and TRBJ2-2; 11 nucleotides align to TRBD2. From germline, CDR1 is LGHNA and CDR2 YSLEER. V was clipped by 0 bases and J by 6 bases; unmatched bases: 9. This CDR3 contains 18 residues. The CDR3 DNA is TGCGCCAGCAGCCAAGATTACCGACTAGCGGGATCACCCGGGGAGCTGTTTTTT. It yields the protein CASSQDYRLAGSPGELFF.

This clone was recorded once. The CDR3 here is CASSRRDSQETQYF. CDR3 DNA: TGTGCCAGCAGCAGGAGAGACAGCCAAGAGACCCAGTACTTC. J is TRBJ2-5 and V is TRBV5-4, with D maybe TRBD1 (5 bases). CDR1 SGHNT and CDR2 YYREEE come from the germline V gene (reference sequence). Trimming took off 4 bases at V and 1 base at J, with 11 bases between the two ends. The CDR3 covers 14 residues.

The V gene is TRBV6-1, the J gene TRBJ2-5, with TRBD2 matching 9 bases. The V gene's germline CDR1 is MNHNS and CDR2 SASEGT. The CDR3 totals 16 residues. The V and J ends lost 3 bases and 4 bases, in that order; junction bases with no gene match: 9. The CDR3 loop reads CASSENYSGRGETQYF. CDR3 sequence (DNA): TGTGCCAGCAGTGAGAACTATAGCGGGAGAGGAGAGACCCAGTACTTC.